This T cell receptor (beta chain) comes out of a study of cytomegalovirus exposure and HLA in healthy donors. PCR employed 60 Vbeta and 13 Jbeta primers. Here immunoSEQ multiplex PCR was the method, and the copy in TCRdb shows in-frame clones only, minus some. The data contain 200,000 or so clones, 75% to 90% of them singletons. V shed 4 bases and J 4 bases; nucleotides not matched to a gene: 1. This CDR3 contains 15 residues. Looked up from germline, CDR1 is MNHGY and CDR2 is SVAAGI. The sample was PBMCs. The source of this sequence is a boy aged 2 to 10 in good health and CMV-seronegative. This chain links TRBV6-9 with TRBJ2-1, with TRBD2 matching 13 bases. CDR3 bases: TGTGCCAGCAGTTTGGGACTAGCGGGATACAATGAGCAGTTCTTC. Translating gives CASSLGLAGYNEQFF.